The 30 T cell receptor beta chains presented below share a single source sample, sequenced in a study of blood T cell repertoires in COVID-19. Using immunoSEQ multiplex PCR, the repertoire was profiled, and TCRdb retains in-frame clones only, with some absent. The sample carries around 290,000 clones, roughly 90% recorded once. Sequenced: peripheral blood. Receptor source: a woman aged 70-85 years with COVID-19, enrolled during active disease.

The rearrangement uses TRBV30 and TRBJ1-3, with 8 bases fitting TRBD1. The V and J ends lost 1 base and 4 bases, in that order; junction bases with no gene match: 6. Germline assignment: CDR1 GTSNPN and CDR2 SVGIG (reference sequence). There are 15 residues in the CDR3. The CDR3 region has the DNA TGTGCCTGGAGTGGGGGACAGGTCGGGGGAAACACCATATATTTT. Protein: CAWSGGQVGGNTIYF.

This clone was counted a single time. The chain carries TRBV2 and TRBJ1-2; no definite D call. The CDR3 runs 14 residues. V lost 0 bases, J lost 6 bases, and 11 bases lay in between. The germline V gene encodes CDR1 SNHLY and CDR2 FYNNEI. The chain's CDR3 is CASSEARIINGYTF. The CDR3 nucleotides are TGTGCCAGCAGTGAAGCGAGGATCATCAATGGCTACACCTTC.

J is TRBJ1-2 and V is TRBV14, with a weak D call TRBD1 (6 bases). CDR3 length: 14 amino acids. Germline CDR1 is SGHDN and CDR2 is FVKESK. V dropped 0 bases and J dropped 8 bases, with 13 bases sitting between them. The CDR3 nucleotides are TGTGCCAGCAGCCAAGATACGGGGGGCAGAGGCTACACCTTC. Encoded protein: CASSQDTGGRGYTF.

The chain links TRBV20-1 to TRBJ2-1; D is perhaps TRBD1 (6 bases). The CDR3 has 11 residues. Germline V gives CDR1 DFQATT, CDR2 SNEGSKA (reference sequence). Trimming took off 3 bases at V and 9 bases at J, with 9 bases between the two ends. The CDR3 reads CSASRGFEQFF. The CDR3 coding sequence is TGCAGTGCTAGCAGGGGCTTTGAGCAGTTCTTC.

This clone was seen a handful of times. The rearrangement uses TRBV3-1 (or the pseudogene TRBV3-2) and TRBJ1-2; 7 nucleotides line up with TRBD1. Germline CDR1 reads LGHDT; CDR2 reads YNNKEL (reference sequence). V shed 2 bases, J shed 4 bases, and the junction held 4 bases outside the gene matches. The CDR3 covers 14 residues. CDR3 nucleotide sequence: TGTGCCAGCAGCCAACAGGGGGGCGGCTATGGCTACACCTTC. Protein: CASSQQGGGYGYTF.

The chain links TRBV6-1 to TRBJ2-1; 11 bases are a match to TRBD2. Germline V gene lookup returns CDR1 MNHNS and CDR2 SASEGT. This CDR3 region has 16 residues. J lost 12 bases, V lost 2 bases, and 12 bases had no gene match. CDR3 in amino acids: CASSELSWLAGGVQFF. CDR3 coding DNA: TGTGCCAGCAGTGAACTTTCGTGGCTAGCGGGGGGTGTGCAGTTCTTC.

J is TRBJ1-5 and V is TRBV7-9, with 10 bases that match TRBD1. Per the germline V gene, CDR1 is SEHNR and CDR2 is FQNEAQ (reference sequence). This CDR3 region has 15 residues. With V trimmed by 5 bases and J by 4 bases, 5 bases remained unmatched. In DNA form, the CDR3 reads TGTGCCAGCAGCCCTCCGGGACAGGGGAATCAGCCCCAGCATTTT. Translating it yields CASSPPGQGNQPQHF.

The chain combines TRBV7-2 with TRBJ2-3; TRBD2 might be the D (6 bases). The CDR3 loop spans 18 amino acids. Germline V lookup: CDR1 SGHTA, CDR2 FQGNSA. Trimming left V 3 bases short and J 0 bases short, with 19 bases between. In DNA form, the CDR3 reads TGTGCCAGCAGCTTTAGACAGCTCTTGGGGACTAGCACAGATACGCAGTATTTT. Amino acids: CASSFRQLLGTSTDTQYF.

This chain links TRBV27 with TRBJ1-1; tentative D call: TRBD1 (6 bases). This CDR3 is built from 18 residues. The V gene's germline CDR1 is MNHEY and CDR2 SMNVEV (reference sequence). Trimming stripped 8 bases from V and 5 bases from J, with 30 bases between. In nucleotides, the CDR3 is TGTGCCAGCCCTCAAATTGACAGGCGGTCGGCGTTTGGGACTGAAGCTTTCTTT. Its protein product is CASPQIDRRSAFGTEAFF.

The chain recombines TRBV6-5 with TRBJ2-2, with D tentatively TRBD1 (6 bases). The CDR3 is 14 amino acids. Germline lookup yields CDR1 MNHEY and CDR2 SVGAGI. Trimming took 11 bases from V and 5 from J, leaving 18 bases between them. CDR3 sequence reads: CAGKGQAGTGELFF. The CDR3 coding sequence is TGTGCCGGCAAGGGACAAGCCGGAACCGGGGAGCTGTTTTTT.

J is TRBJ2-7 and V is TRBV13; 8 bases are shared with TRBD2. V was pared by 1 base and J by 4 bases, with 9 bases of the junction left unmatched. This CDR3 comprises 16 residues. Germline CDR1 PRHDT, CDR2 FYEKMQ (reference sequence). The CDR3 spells CASSLEVGSGVYEQYF. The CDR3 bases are TGTGCCAGCAGCTTAGAGGTGGGTAGCGGGGTTTACGAGCAGTACTTC.

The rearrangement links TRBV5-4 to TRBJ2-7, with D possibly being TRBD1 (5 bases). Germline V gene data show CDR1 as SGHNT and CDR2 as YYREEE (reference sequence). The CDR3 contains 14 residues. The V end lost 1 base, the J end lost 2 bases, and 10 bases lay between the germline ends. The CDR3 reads CASSLRQGPYEQYF. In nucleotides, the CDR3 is TGTGCCAGCAGCTTGAGGCAGGGTCCCTACGAGCAGTACTTC.

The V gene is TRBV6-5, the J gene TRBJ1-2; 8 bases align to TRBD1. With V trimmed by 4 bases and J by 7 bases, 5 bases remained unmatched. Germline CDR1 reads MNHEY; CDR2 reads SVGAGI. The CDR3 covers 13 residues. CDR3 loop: CASSSSGGGGYTF. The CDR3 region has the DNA TGTGCCAGCAGTTCTTCAGGGGGCGGTGGCTACACCTTC.

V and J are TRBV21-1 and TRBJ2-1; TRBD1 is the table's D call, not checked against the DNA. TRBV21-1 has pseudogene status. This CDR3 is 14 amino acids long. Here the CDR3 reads CASSKGRGNNEQFF. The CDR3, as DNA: TGTGCCAGCAGCAAAGGAAGGGGTAACAATGAGCAGTTCTTC.

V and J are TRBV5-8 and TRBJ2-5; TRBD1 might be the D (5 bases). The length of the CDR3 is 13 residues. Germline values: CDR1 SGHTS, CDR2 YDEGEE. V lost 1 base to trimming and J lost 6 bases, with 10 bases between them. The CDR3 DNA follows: TGTGCCAGCAGCTTGAACGTGGGGCAGACCCAGTACTTC. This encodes CASSLNVGQTQYF.

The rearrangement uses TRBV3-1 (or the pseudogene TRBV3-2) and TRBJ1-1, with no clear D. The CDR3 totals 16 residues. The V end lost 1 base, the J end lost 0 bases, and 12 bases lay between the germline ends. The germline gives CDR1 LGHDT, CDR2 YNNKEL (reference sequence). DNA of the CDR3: TGTGCCAGCAGCCAAGTGCGGGTATCGATGAACACTGAAGCTTTCTTT. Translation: CASSQVRVSMNTEAFF.

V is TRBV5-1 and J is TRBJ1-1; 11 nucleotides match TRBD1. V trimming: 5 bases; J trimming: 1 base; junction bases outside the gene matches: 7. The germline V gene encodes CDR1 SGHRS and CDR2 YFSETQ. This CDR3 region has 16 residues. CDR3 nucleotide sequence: TGCGCCAGCAGGGAGAGGACAGGGGGCTGGAACACTGAAGCTTTCTTT. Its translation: CASRERTGGWNTEAFF.

The CDR3 DNA reads as TGTGCCAGCAGCTTCTTAGGACAGGGGACTTACGAGCAGTACTTC. Encoded protein: CASSFLGQGTYEQYF. The chain joins TRBV7-9 to TRBJ2-7, with 9 nucleotides matching TRBD1. The CDR3 consists of 15 residues. Per germline, CDR1 SEHNR and CDR2 FQNEAQ (reference sequence). V trimming: 3 bases; J trimming: 4 bases; junction bases outside the gene matches: 7.

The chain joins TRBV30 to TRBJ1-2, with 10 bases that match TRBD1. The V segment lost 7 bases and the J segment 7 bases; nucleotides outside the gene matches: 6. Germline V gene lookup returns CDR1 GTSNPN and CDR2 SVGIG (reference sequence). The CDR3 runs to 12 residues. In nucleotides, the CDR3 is TGTGCCTTCCGTCGGGACAGGGGTGGCTACACCTTC. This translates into CAFRRDRGGYTF. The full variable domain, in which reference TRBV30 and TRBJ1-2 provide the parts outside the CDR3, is SQTIHQWPATLVQPVGSPLSLECTVEGTSNPNLYWYRQAAGRGLQLLFYSVGIGQISSEVPQNLSASRPQDRQFILSSKKLLLSDSGFYLCAFRRDRGGYTFGSGTRLTVV.

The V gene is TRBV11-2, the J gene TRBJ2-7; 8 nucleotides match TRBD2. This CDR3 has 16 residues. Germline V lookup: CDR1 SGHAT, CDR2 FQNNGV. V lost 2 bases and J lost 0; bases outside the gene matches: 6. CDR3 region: CASSLHPAGDSYEQYF. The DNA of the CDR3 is TGTGCCAGCAGCTTACATCCAGCGGGGGACTCCTACGAGCAGTACTTC.

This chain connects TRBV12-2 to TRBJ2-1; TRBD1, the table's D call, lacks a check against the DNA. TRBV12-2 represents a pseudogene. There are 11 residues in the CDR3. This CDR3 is CASRFTGDQFF. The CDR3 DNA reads TGTGCAAGTCGCTTTACAGGGGATCAGTTCTTC.

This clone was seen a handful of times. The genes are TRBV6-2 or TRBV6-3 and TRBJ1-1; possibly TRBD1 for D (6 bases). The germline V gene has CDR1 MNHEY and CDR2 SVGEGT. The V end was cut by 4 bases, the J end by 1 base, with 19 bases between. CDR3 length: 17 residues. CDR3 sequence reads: CASSSHRAAHGNTEAFF. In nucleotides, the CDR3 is TGTGCCAGCAGTTCCCACAGGGCCGCCCACGGGAACACTGAAGCTTTCTTT.

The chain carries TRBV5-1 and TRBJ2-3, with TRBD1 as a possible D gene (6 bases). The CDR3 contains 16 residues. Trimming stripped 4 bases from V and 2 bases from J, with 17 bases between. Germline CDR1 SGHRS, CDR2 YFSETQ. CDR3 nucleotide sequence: TGCGCCAGCAGCAGACAAGACAGGAGCTACACAGATACGCAGTATTTT. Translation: CASSRQDRSYTDTQYF.

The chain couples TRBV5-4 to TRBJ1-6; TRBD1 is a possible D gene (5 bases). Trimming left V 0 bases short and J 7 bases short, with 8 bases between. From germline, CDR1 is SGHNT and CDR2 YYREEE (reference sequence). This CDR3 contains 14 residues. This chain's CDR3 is CASSLGQQNSPLHF. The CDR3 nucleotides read TGTGCCAGCAGCTTGGGACAGCAGAATTCACCCCTCCACTTT.

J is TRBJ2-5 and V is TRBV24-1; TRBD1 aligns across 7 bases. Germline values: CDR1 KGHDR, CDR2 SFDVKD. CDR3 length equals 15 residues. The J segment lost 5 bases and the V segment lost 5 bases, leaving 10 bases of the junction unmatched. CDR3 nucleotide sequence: TGTGCCACCAGTGCTAAGGGGGCGGTAGTGGAGACCCAGTACTTC. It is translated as CATSAKGAVVETQYF.

CDR3 residues: CASSADLTGNTIYF. The CDR3 DNA sequence: TGTGCCAGTAGTGCCGACTTAACTGGAAACACCATATATTTT. This rearrangement joins TRBV19 to TRBJ1-3; D gene ambiguous. V shed 5 bases and J shed 2 bases, with 10 bases lying between them. Germline lookup yields CDR1 LNHDA and CDR2 SQIVND (reference sequence). This CDR3 has 14 residues.

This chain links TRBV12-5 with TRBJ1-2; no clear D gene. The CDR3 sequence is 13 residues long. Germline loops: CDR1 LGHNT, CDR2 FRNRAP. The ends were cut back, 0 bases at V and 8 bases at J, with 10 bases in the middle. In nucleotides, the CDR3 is TGTGCTAGTGGTTTGGTAGCGGCTGCCGGCTACACCTTC. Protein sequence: CASGLVAAAGYTF.

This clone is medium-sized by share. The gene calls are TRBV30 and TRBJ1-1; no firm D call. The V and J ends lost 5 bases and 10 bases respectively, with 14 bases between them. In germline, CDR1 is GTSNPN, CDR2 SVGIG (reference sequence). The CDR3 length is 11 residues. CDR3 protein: CAWEHGIVAFF. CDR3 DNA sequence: TGTGCCTGGGAACATGGTATTGTAGCTTTCTTT.

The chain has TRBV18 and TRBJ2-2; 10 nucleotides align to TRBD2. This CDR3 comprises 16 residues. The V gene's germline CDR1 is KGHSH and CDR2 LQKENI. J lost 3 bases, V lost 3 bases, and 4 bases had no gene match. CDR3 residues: CASSPRLAGDTGELFF. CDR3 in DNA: TGTGCCAGCTCACCCAGACTAGCGGGTGACACCGGGGAGCTGTTTTTT.

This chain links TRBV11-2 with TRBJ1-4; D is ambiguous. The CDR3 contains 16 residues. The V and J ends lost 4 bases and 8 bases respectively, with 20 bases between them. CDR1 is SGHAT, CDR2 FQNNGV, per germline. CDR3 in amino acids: CASSWSAGDQREKLFF. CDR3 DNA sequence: TGTGCCAGCAGCTGGTCCGCCGGGGATCAGAGGGAAAAACTGTTTTTT.